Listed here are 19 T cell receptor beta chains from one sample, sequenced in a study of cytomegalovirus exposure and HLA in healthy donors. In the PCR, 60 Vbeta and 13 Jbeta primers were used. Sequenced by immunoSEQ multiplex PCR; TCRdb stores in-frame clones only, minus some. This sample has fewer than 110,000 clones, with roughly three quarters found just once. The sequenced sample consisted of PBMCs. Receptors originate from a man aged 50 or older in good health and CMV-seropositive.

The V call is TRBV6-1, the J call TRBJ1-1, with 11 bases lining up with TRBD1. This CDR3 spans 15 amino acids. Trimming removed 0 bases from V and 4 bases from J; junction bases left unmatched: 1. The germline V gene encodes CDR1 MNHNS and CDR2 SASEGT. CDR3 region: CASSEAGTGGTEAFF. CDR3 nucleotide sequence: TGTGCCAGCAGTGAAGCCGGGACAGGGGGCACTGAAGCTTTCTTT.

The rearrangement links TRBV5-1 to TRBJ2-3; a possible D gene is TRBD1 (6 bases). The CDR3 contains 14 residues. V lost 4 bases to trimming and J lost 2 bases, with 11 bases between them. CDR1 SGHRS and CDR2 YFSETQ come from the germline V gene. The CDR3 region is CASSRDTVTDTQYF. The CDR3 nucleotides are TGCGCCAGCAGCCGGGACACGGTCACAGATACGCAGTATTTT.

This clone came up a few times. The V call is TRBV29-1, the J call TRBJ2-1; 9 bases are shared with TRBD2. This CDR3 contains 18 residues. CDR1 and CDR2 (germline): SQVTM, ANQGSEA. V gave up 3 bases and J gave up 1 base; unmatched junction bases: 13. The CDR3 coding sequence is TGCAGCGTTGAGGGGGGGCGGGAGGGCCTAGGATCCTACAATGAGCAGTTCTTC. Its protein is CSVEGGREGLGSYNEQFF.

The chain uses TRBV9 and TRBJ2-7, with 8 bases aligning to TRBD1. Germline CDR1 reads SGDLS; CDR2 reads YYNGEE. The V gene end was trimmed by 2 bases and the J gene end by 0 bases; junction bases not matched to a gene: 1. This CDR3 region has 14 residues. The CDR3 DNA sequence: TGTGCCAGCAGCGTCCAGGGGGCCTCCTACGAGCAGTACTTC. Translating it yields CASSVQGASYEQYF. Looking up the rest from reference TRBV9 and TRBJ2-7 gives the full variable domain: DSGVTQTPKHLITATGQRVTLRCSPRSGDLSVYWYQQSLDQGLQFLIQYYNGEERAKGNILERFSAQQFPDLHSELNLSSLELGDSALYFCASSVQGASYEQYFGPGTRLTVT.

CDR3 amino acids: CAWSVQVYNEQFF. In DNA, the CDR3 is TGTGCCTGGAGTGTACAGGTCTACAATGAGCAGTTCTTC. The chain employs TRBV30 and TRBJ2-1, with D maybe TRBD1 (5 bases). The CDR3 totals 13 residues. The V end lost 0 bases, the J end lost 3 bases, and 6 bases lay between the germline ends. Looked up from germline, CDR1 is GTSNPN and CDR2 is SVGIG (reference sequence). The whole variable domain, filled in from reference TRBV30 and TRBJ2-1, reads SQTIHQWPATLVQPVGSPLSLECTVEGTSNPNLYWYRQAAGRGLQLLFYSVGIGQISSEVPQNLSASRPQDRQFILSSKKLLLSDSGFYLCAWSVQVYNEQFFGPGTRLTVL.

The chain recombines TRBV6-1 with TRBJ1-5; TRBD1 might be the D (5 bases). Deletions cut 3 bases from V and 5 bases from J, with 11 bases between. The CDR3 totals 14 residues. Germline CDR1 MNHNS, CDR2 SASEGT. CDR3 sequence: CASSEGGNDQPQHF. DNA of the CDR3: TGTGCCAGCAGTGAGGGGGGGAATGATCAGCCCCAGCATTTT.

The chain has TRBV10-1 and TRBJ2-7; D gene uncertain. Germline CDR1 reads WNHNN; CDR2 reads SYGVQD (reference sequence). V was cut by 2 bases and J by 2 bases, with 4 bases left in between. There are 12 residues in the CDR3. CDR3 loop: CASSERAYEQYF. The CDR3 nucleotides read TGCGCCAGCAGTGAGCGGGCCTACGAGCAGTACTTC.

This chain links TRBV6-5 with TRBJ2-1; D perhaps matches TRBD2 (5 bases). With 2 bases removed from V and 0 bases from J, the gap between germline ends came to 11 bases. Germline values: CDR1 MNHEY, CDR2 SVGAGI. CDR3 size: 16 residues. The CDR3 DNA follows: TGTGCCAGCAGTTACGGGAGCGGTAGCTCCTACAATGAGCAGTTCTTC. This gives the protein CASSYGSGSSYNEQFF.

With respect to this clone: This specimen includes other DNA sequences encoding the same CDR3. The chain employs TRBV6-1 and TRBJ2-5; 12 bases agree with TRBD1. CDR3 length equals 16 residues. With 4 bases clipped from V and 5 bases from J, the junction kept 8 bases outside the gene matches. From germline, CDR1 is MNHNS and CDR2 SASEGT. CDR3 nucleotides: TGTGCCAGCAGTGCTTATCCGGGACAGGGGGCGGAGACCCAGTACTTC. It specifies CASSAYPGQGAETQYF.

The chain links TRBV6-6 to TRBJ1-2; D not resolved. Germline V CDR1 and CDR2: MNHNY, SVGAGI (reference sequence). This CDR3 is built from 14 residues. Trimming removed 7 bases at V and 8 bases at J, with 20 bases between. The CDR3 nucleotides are TGTGCCAGCACCGGAAGGCAGGTACCAGGAGGCTACACCTTC. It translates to CASTGRQVPGGYTF.

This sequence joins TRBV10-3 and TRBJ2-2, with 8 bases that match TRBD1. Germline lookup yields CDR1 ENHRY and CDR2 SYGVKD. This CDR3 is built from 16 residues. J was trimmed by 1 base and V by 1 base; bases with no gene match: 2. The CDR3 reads CAISEWTGQNTGELFF. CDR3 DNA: TGTGCCATCAGTGAGTGGACAGGGCAGAACACCGGGGAGCTGTTTTTT.

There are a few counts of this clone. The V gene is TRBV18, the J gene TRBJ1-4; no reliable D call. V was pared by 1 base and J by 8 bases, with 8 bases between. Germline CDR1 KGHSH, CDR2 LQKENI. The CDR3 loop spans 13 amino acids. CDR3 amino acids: CASSPLPQEKLFF. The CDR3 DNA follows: TGTGCCAGCTCACCACTTCCTCAGGAAAAACTGTTTTTT. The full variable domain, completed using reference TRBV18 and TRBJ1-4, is NAGVMQNPRHLVRRRGQEARLRCSPMKGHSHVYWYRQLPEEGLKFMVYLQKENIIDESGMPKERFSAEFPKEGPSILRIQQVVRGDSAAYFCASSPLPQEKLFFGSGTQLSVL.

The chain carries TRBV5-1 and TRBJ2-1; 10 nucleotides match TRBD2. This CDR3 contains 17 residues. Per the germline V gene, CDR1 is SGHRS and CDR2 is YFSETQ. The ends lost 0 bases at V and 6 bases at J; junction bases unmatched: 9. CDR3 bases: TGCGCCAGCAGCTTGGCTATAACGCCTAGCGGGAGCAATGAGCAGTTCTTC. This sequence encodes CASSLAITPSGSNEQFF.

The CDR3: CASSYPEWGGAYEQYF. The CDR3 DNA is TGTGCCAGCAGTTACCCCGAATGGGGGGGCGCCTACGAGCAGTACTTC. The V and J genes are TRBV6-6 and TRBJ2-7; maybe TRBD2 (7 bases). V lost 2 bases to trimming and J lost 2 bases, with 16 bases between them. This CDR3 is 16 amino acids long. Germline lookup yields CDR1 MNHNY and CDR2 SVGAGI (reference sequence).

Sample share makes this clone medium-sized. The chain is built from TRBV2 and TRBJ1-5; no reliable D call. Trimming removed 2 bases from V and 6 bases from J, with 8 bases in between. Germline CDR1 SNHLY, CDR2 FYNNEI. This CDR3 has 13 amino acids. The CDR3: CASSESIPQPQHF. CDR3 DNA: TGTGCCAGCAGTGAAAGCATTCCTCAGCCCCAGCATTTT.

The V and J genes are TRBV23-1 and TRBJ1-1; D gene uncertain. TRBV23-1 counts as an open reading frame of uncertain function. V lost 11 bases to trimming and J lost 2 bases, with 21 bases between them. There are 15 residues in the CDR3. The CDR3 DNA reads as TGCGCCGGCGAAATCGGACCGGGATACAACACTGAAGCTTTCTTT. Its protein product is CAGEIGPGYNTEAFF.

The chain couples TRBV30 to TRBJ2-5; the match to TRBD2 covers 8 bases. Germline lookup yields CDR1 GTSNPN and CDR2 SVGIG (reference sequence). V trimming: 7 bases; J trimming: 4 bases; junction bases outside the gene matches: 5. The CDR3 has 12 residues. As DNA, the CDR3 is TGTGCCTTCCTCAGCGGGAGAGAGACCCAGTACTTC. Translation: CAFLSGRETQYF.

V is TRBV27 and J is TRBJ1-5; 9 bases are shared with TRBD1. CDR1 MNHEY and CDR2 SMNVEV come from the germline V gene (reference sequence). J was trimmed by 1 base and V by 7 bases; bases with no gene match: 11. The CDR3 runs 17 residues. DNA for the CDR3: TGTGCCAGCAAGGGGGGGGACAGGGTGGGAAGCAATCAGCCCCAGCATTTT. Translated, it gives CASKGGDRVGSNQPQHF.

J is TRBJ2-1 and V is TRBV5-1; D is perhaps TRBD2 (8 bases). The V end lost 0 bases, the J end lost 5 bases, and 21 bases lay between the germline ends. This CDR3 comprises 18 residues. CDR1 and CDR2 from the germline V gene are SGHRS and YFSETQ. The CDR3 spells CASSLGAGGGTVNNEQFF. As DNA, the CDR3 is TGCGCCAGCAGCTTGGGGGCCGGGGGGGGGACAGTAAACAATGAGCAGTTCTTC.